The clone carrying this T cell receptor (beta chain) showed up many times. What it recognizes is unknown. This sample is part of a study of T-cell reconstitution after alpha-beta-depleted transplantation in children. Study observations and caveats: A year had passed since transplant, and T-cell counts and diversity by then came mostly from newly produced T cells.

A library of TCRbeta sequences, prepared with unique molecular identifiers, was generated. TCRdb re-analysed the PCR reads in MiXCR, keeping a single row per CDR3 protein. The sample includes 700,000 or so distinct CDR3 sequences, about 12% seen only once; the top ten take about 0.79%. The V end was cut by 3 bases, the J end by 3 bases, with 9 bases between. The germline V gene encodes CDR1 MDHEN and CDR2 SYDVKM. CDR3 length: 14 residues. The specimen was PBMCs, collected before TCRalphabeta/CD19-depleted stem cell transplant. This sequence was found in a girl aged 2 to 9 with congenital amegakaryocytic thrombocytopenia, due to receive a stem cell transplant. The rearrangement uses TRBV28 and TRBJ1-3, with a weak D call TRBD1 (5 bases). CDR3 residues: CASSLGRVGNTIYF. In DNA form, the CDR3 reads TGTGCCAGCAGTTTGGGGCGGGTTGGAAACACCATATATTTT.